The 6 T cell receptor beta chains listed next were all sequenced from one sample in a study of T cells in Graves' hyperthyroidism and ophthalmopathy. Authors of the study amplified TCR beta CDR3 regions from RNA transcripts. Initially, a first-round RT-PCR of the TCR CDR3 employed the HTBI primer set. TCRdb ran MiXCR on the multiplex PCR reads and lists one entry per CDR3 protein. In the table there are some 440,000 distinct CDR3 sequences, approximately 14% of which are singletons. Material for sequencing was blood. All receptors derive from a woman under 30 with Graves' hyperthyroidism.

This clonotype was detected many times. The V gene is TRBV3-1, the J gene TRBJ2-5; the match to TRBD2 covers 7 bases. The V segment lost 4 bases and the J segment 4 bases; nucleotides outside the gene matches: 6. Germline loops: CDR1 LGHDT, CDR2 YNNKEL (reference sequence). This CDR3 has 14 residues. The CDR3 sequence: CASSPTGGRETQYF. The CDR3, as DNA: TGTGCCAGCAGCCCTACGGGGGGACGAGAGACCCAGTACTTC.

In this sample, this clonotype turned up many times. The chain links TRBV12-3 or TRBV12-4 to TRBJ1-2, with D perhaps matching TRBD1 (5 bases). The V and J ends lost 5 bases and 6 bases respectively, with 13 bases between them. The CDR3 consists of 13 residues. CDR3 in amino acids: CASSGTGLDGYTF. CDR3 coding DNA: TGTGCCAGCAGTGGAACGGGGCTCGATGGCTACACCTTC.

This clonotype was found many times. The rearrangement uses TRBV27 and TRBJ2-3; D not resolved. CDR1 and CDR2 from the germline V gene are MNHEY and SMNVEV (reference sequence). The V end was cut by 2 bases, the J end by 6 bases, with 9 bases between. CDR3 length: 13 residues. The CDR3 DNA reads as TGTGCCAGCAGTTTAAAGGAAGGGGATACGCAGTATTTT. Amino acid sequence: CASSLKEGDTQYF.

The chain has TRBV14 and TRBJ1-2; 7 bases line up with TRBD1. This CDR3 contains 17 residues. After removal of 2 bases from V and 3 bases from J, the junction contained 12 bases not matched to a gene. Germline lookup yields CDR1 SGHDN and CDR2 FVKESK. The CDR3 sequence is CASSQNLQGKGYYGYTF. The CDR3 nucleotides read TGTGCCAGCAGCCAAAACCTACAGGGGAAGGGCTACTATGGCTACACCTTC.

V usage is TRBV4-1 and J usage is TRBJ1-6; 8 nucleotides match TRBD1. Looked up from germline, CDR1 is MGHRA and CDR2 is YSYEKL. With V trimmed by 3 bases and J by 6 bases, 4 bases remained unmatched. The CDR3 spans 15 residues. Here the CDR3 reads CASSHGQGSNSPLHF. The DNA for the CDR3 is TGCGCCAGCAGCCACGGACAGGGAAGTAATTCACCCCTCCACTTT.

The CDR3, as DNA: TGTGCCAGCAGCCTCTGGACAGGGGGGAACACCGGGGAGCTGTTTTTT. Translated, it gives CASSLWTGGNTGELFF. V and J are TRBV11-2 and TRBJ2-2, with TRBD1 identical over 10 bases. The CDR3 has 16 amino acids. Looked up from germline, CDR1 is SGHAT and CDR2 is FQNNGV. The junction had 4 bases not matched to a gene; V was cut back by 5 bases and J by 1 base.